This TCR beta chain was captured in a study of CD8 T cells in Susac syndrome. The multiple sclerosis control cohort comprised treatment-naive individuals presenting with stable or active relapsing-remitting disease. Negative isolation yielded CD8+ and CD4+ T cells; FACS enriched TEMRA cells. CDR1 is SNHLY, CDR2 FYNNEI, per germline. Trimming cost V 2 bases and J 7 bases; bases outside gene matches: 13. This CDR3 spans 16 amino acids. cDNA came from about 0.51 to 1 ug RNA primed by random hexamers. Amplification of TCR beta CDR3 by immunoSEQ multiplex PCR spanned 54 Vbeta and 13 Jbeta. TCRdb independently ran MiXCR on the immunoSEQ multiplex PCR reads; one entry per CDR3 protein. Found here are about 150,000 distinct CDR3 sequences, about 94% of them singletons; the top ten hold about 0.21%.

The clonotype originates from a human donor with multiple sclerosis. The chain links TRBV2 to TRBJ1-2, with 7 bases aligning to TRBD1. Sequencing was performed on CD8+ T cells from PBMCs. The CDR3 reads CASSELPTGREGGYTF. The DNA for the CDR3 is TGTGCCAGCAGTGAATTACCGACAGGGAGAGAGGGTGGCTACACCTTC. The whole variable domain, filled in from reference TRBV2 and TRBJ1-2, reads EPEVTQTPSHQVTQMGQEVILRCVPISNHLYFYWYRQILGQKVEFLVSFYNNEISEKSEIFDDQFSVERPDGSNFTLKIRSTKLEDSAMYFCASSELPTGREGGYTFGSGTRLTVV.